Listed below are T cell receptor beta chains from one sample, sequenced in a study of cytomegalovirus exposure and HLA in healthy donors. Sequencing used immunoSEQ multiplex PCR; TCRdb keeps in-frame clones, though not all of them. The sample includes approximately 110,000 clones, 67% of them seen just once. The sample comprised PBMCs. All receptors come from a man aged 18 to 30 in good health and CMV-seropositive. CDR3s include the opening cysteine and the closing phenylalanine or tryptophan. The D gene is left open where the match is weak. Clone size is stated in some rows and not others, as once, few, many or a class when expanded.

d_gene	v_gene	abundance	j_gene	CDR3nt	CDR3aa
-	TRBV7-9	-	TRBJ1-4	TGTGCCAGCAGACCCTCGTGGCGGGACGGTAATGAAAAACTGTTTTTT	CASRPSWRDGNEKLFF
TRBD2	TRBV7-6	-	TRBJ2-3	TGTGCCAGCAGCTTAGGACTAGCGGGGGGGACGGGGGATACGCAGTATTTT	CASSLGLAGGTGDTQYF
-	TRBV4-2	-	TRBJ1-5	TGTGCCAGCAGCCAAGGGGAGGATCAGCCCCAGCATTTT	CASSQGEDQPQHF
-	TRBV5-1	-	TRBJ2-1	TGCGCCAGCAGCTTGTACCAGGGCGGCAATGAGCAGTTCTTC	CASSLYQGGNEQFF
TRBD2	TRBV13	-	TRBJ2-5	TGTGCCAGCAGCTTAATGCGCGGGGGGGACCAAGAGACCCAGTACTTC	CASSLMRGGDQETQYF
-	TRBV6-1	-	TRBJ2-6	TGTGCCAGCAGTGACAGGGGATCTGGGGCCAACGTCCTGACTTTC	CASSDRGSGANVLTF
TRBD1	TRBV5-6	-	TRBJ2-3	TGTGCCAGCAGCTTAGAAACGTACAGGGGAACAGATACGCAGTATTTT	CASSLETYRGTDTQYF
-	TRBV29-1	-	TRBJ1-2	TGCAGCGTTGAACGAGGGCGCCTGGGCGGCTACACCTTC	CSVERGRLGGYTF
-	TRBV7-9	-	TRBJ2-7	TGTGCCAGCAGCTTTTATTTGCAGGTCGCTGGCGAGCAGTACTTC	CASSFYLQVAGEQYF
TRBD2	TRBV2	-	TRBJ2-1	TGTGCCAGCAGAAGCGGGGGGGCTCCGGGAGAGCAGTTCTTC	CASRSGGAPGEQFF
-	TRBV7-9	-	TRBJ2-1	TGTGCCAGCAGCTTACATAGCGGATCCGTCTACAATGAGCAGTTCTTC	CASSLHSGSVYNEQFF
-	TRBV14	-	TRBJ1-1	TGTGCCAGCAGTCAACAACAGTGGAACACTGAAGCTTTCTTT	CASSQQQWNTEAFF
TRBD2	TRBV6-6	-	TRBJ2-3	TGTGCCAGCAGCGGAAGCGGGGGGGCAAGGGATACGCAGTATTTT	CASSGSGGARDTQYF
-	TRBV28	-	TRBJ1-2	TGTGCCAGCCGGTTGGGGGGGCTGCGGGGCTACACCTTC	CASRLGGLRGYTF
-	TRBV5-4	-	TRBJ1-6	TGTGCCAGCAGCTCCGCTGAATTCGGTTCACCCCTCCACTTT	CASSSAEFGSPLHF
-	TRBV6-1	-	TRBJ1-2	TGTGCCAGCAGCAAAGGGGAGGGTTCCTATGGCTACACCTTC	CASSKGEGSYGYTF
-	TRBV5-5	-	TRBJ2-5	TGTGCCAGCAGCTTAGAACTAGCCCAAGAGACCCAGTACTTC	CASSLELAQETQYF
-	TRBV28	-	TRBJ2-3	TGTGCCAGCAGCCCTGGTGAAGGGGACACAGATACGCAGTATTTT	CASSPGEGDTDTQYF
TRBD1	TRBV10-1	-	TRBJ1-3	TGCGCCAGCAGATTACCGGGACAGGTCCGCGGAAACACCATATATTTT	CASRLPGQVRGNTIYF
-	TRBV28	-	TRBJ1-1	TGTGCCAGTGCATACAGGTTGAACACTGAAGCTTTCTTT	CASAYRLNTEAFF
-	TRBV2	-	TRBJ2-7	TGTGCCAGCAGTGAGCAGGGTGAGTCCTACGAGCAGTACTTC	CASSEQGESYEQYF
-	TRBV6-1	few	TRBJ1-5	TGTGCCAGCAGTGAGCTTACAGGTGCTGGTCGGCCCCAGCATTTT	CASSELTGAGRPQHF
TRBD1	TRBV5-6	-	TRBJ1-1	TGTGCCAGCAGCTTGGCCGGGGACAGAGCAATGAACACTGAAGCTTTCTTT	CASSLAGDRAMNTEAFF
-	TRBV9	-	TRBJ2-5	TGTGCCAGCAGCGTAGTCCCGGGGTCAGAGACCCAGTACTTC	CASSVVPGSETQYF
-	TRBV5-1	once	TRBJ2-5	TGCGCCAGCAGCTTTCTACCTCAACAAGAGACCCAGTACTTC	CASSFLPQQETQYF
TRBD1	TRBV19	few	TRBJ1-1	TGTGCCAGTAGCACCCGACAGGGGAACACTGAAGCTTTCTTT	CASSTRQGNTEAFF
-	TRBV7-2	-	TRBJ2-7	TGTGCCAGCCGCCCCCCAGGCACCACCTACGAGCAGTACTTC	CASRPPGTTYEQYF
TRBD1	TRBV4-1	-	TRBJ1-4	TGCGCCAGCAGCCACATAGTCGGACAGGGCGAGCCGAAACTGTTTTTT	CASSHIVGQGEPKLFF
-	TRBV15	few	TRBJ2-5	TGTGCCACCAGCAGGGGGGTCTCCGGGAGACAAGAGACCCAGTACTTC	CATSRGVSGRQETQYF
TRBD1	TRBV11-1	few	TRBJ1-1	TGTGCCAGCAGCTACGGGACAGGGTGGATGAACACTGAAGCTTTCTTT	CASSYGTGWMNTEAFF
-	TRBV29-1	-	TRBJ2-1	TGCAGCGTCCGAACCGGGAACTCCTACAATGAGCAGTTCTTC	CSVRTGNSYNEQFF
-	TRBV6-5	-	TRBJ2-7	TGTGCCAGCAGTTTGGACAGACTCTCCTACGAGCAGTACTTC	CASSLDRLSYEQYF
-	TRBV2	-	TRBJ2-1	TGTGCCAGCAATATGCTGAGCTCCTACAATGAGCAGTTCTTC	CASNMLSSYNEQFF
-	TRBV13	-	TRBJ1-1	TGTGCCAGCAGCCCACCTGGTCCGAAAGTCGGAGCTTTCTTT	CASSPPGPKVGAFF
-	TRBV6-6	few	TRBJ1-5	TGTGCCAGCAGTGCCATTGGGGCGGGAGGTCAGCCCCAGCATTTT	CASSAIGAGGQPQHF
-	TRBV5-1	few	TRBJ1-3	TGCGCCAGCAGCTTAACTACGGGCTCTGGAAACACCATATATTTT	CASSLTTGSGNTIYF
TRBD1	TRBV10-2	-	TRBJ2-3	TGCGCCAGTTATCGGACAGGGAAGGAGATGGATACGCAGTATTTT	CASYRTGKEMDTQYF
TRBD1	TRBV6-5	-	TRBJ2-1	TGTGCCAGCAGCCGTGACAGGGGGCGTTACAATGAGCAGTTCTTC	CASSRDRGRYNEQFF
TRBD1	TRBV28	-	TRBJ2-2	TGTGCCAGCAGTTTAATTGGGACAGGGGGTATCGGGGAGCTGTTTTTT	CASSLIGTGGIGELFF
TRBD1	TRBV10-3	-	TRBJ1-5	TGTGCCATCAGTGAGTCTTGGGACAGCAATAGCAATCAGCCCCAGCATTTT	CAISESWDSNSNQPQHF
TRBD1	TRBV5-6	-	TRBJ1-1	TGTGCCAGCAGCACGGGGACAGGGGCCGGCACTGAAGCTTTCTTT	CASSTGTGAGTEAFF
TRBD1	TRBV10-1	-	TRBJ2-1	TGCGCCAGTAAACGGGACAGATACAATGAGCAGTTCTTC	CASKRDRYNEQFF
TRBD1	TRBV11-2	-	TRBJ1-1	TGTGCCAGCAGCTTAGGGGGACAGGGGAACACTGAAGCTTTCTTT	CASSLGGQGNTEAFF
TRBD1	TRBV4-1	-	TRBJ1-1	TGCGCCAGCAGCCAAGCCCCTACCCCAGGGGGTGTCCTGAACACTGAAGCTTTCTTT	CASSQAPTPGGVLNTEAFF
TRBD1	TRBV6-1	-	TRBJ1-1	TGTGCCAGCAGGGCGGACAGGGGACGGAACACTGAAGCTTTCTTT	CASRADRGRNTEAFF
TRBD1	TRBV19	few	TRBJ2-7	TGTGCCAGTAGTATGGGGGCAGGGGGCCCCTACGAGCAGTACTTC	CASSMGAGGPYEQYF
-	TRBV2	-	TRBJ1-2	TGTGCCAGCATGTTGACTCAGACTAACTATGGCTACACCTTC	CASMLTQTNYGYTF
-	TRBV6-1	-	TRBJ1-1	TGTGCCAGCAGGTCGGACACCGAAGCTTTCTTT	CASRSDTEAFF
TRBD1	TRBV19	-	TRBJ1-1	TGTGCCAGTAGCCTCGGAGGACAGGGACTGAGTGAAGCTTTCTTT	CASSLGGQGLSEAFF
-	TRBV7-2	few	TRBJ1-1	TGTGCCAGCAGCTTAGAGTTGGCAGTACCTGAAGCTTTCTTT	CASSLELAVPEAFF
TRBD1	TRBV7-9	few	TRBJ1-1	TGTGCCAGCAGCTCACACGACAGGGTGAACACTGAAGCTTTCTTT	CASSSHDRVNTEAFF
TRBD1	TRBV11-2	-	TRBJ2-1	TGTGCCAGCAGCTTGACAGGGGGCCCGAACAATGAGCAGTTCTTC	CASSLTGGPNNEQFF
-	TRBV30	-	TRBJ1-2	TGTGCCTGGAGTGTACTCTCCGGGGTCCTCTATGGCTACACCTTC	CAWSVLSGVLYGYTF
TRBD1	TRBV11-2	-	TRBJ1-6	TGTGCCAGCAGCCGCGAACAGGGGAGCTCCTATAATTCACCCCTCCACTTT	CASSREQGSSYNSPLHF
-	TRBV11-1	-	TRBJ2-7	TGTGCCAGCAGCCCTACAGGGTTCGGTAGTTCCTACGAGCAGTACTTC	CASSPTGFGSSYEQYF
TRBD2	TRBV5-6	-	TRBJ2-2	TGTGCCAGCAGCTTGCGGACTAGCGGGGGGGCATACGGCGGGGAGCTGTTTTTT	CASSLRTSGGAYGGELFF
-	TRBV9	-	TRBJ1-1	TGTGCCAGCAGCGTGATACCGCGGGGCACTGAAGCTTTCTTT	CASSVIPRGTEAFF
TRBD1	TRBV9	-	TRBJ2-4	TGTGCCAGCAGCGTCGACAGGGGAGACATTCAGTACTTC	CASSVDRGDIQYF
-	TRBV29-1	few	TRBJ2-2	TGCAGCGTCCGGGAGTGGGACACCGGGGAGCTGTTTTTT	CSVREWDTGELFF